The subject of this entry is one T cell receptor (beta chain). It lacks a known antigen. Base qualities were left out, and no much larger clone turns up one base away. The roughly 37 donors, aged about 6 to 95 years, were systemically healthy Caucasian individuals from Russia. Each donor gave about 9.7 milliliters of peripheral blood, drawn into EDTA-treated Vacutainer tubes. Ficoll-Paque density-gradient centrifugation was used to isolate PBMCs, with at least 6 million per sample. Trizol reagent was used to extract total RNA from the PBMCs, yielding at least 5 micrograms per sample. The percentages of naive CD45RAhigh/CD27high T cells were determined by flow cytometry on a PBMC aliquot from every donor. The library was built by means of 5' RACE. Data came from an Illumina HiSeq 2500. The second PCR ran for roughly 6 to 11 cycles and used a J-beta primer mix along with a sample-barcoded 5' primer. A template-switch 5' adaptor carrying 12 random nucleotides introduced a unique molecular identifier onto each TCR beta cDNA molecule. Each sample yielded at least 2.5 million CDR3-containing paired-end reads. First-strand cDNA synthesis was performed from all RNA using the Mint cDNA synthesis kit, with priming by a TRBC-specific oligonucleotide. Following uracil-DNA glycosylase treatment, a first 18-cycle PCR with universal primers M1SS and BC2_uni_R was performed on all cDNA. In the authors' own workflow: For normalization, 1 million high-quality reads were randomly selected from each sample, with every read carrying a distinct molecular identifier. Reads with shared molecular identifiers were discarded instead of being binned into consensus sequences. MiTCR, set to a Q25 quality threshold and the strictest error-elimination algorithm, was used for CDR3 identification, clonotype clustering and error correction. A nonparametric unseen species model with Euler transformation was used to estimate lower-bound total TCR beta diversity. The raw public reads went through TCRdb reprocessing: fastp at Q25, MiXCR clone calling, in-frame beta chains kept. All rows with the same CDR3 protein become a single entry with the most common DNA and genes. The V and J calls come from TCRdb's annotation, not from the publication. The sample profile shows some 1.6 million distinct CDR3 sequences; roughly 30% of them were found once. Together, the top ten hold roughly 12% of the sample.

This sample is part of a study of blood T cells in healthy people across ages (dated by TCRdb to the mid-2010s). Looking at the study overall: In model experiments, roughly one uniquely barcoded TCR beta cDNA molecule per two T cells was captured by template switching. The study analyzed two additional independent replicas of 1 million unique cDNA reads from the same blood draw for two donors, one aged 18 to 29 and one aged 80 or older. To avoid experimental bias, donors of different ages were spread randomly across the sequencing lanes. The donors were divided into four age groups: young (average around 16 years), middle-aged (about 40), aged (approximately 59) and long-lived (roughly 82). Age-related changes in TCR beta repertoire diversity were measured in the study by deep sequencing normalized with unique cDNA molecular identifiers.

Results the study describes overall, beyond this receptor: Observed TCR beta diversity per million T cells fell roughly linearly with age, and a significant reduction was already apparent by age roughly 40. Estimates of total diversity based on one million sequenced T cells were considered lower bounds and underestimates. Compared with the aged group, the long-lived group had more naive CD4+ T cells, fewer expanded clones and increased TCR diversity, a pattern suggesting age selection. There was a strong correlation between observed TCR beta diversity and the percentage of naive T cells measured by flow cytometry. Since profiling was done on bulk unsorted PBMCs, naive and antigen-experienced compartments could not be conclusively compared. Because the CMV infection status of the donors was unknown, age-related changes in expanded clonotypes may potentially have been confounded.

CDR1 and CDR2 (DFQATT, SNEGSKA) derive from the germline V gene (reference sequence). From the cysteine up to the phenylalanine, the CDR3 has a length of 16 residues. This entry keeps only the CDR3 DNA: 48 bases, framed from base 1. V is cut by 3 bases and J by 3 bases, and the space between the germline ends is 18 bases. The V and J genes are TRBV20-1 and TRBJ2-1, with an unclear D gene assignment. Material: blood. The TCR sequence derives from a woman aged 25 to 45 in good health. The DNA sequence is TGCAGTGCTAGGACGGACCAGCCTCCACACTACAATGAGCAGTTCTTC. Its translation reads: CSARTDQPPHYNEQFF.